The next 10 T cell receptor beta chains were all read from a single sample in a study of shared clonotypes between healthy human individuals (dated by TCRdb to 2019 to 2021). Library construction relied on the immunoSEQ multiplex PCR assay. Held by TCRdb, this immuneACCESS table contains in-frame sequences only and omits some clones. Under half of the omission traces to an unresolved V gene where checked; the cause of the rest is unknown. This sample has some 660,000 clones in its table, and 60% to 75% of those were observed once. The top ten clonotypes cover 1.5% to 2% of the sample. Sample: memory CD4+ T cells sorted from blood. Sample cell subset or site, as interpreted from the label and publication: CD45RA-negative fraction. The source is a woman in her twenties or thirties in good health.

The CDR3 sequence is CAWSPPGYSYEQYF. The CDR3 region has the DNA TGTGCCTGGAGTCCCCCGGGGTATTCCTACGAGCAGTACTTC. This chain joins TRBV30 and TRBJ2-7; D might be TRBD2 (5 bases). With 2 bases removed from V and 1 base from J, the gap between germline ends came to 12 bases. Per germline, CDR1 GTSNPN and CDR2 SVGIG (reference sequence). The length of the CDR3 is 14 residues.

This chain connects TRBV28 to TRBJ1-3, with D perhaps matching TRBD1 (5 bases). Germline V gene lookup returns CDR1 MDHEN and CDR2 SYDVKM. V lost 3 bases, J lost 4 bases, and 13 bases lay in between. The CDR3 is 15 residues long. The DNA of the CDR3 is TGTGCCAGCAGTTTCCCCCGGGGCGCCGGAAACACCATATATTTT. It codes for CASSFPRGAGNTIYF.

Many counts were recorded for this clone. The chain joins TRBV6-5 to TRBJ2-7; no clear D. CDR3 length equals 15 residues. Germline loops: CDR1 MNHEY, CDR2 SVGAGI. Between the trimmed V and J ends, which lost 0 bases and 2 bases, there was a span of 11 bases. CDR3 loop: CASSYSKQQPYEQYF. The CDR3 DNA is TGTGCCAGCAGTTACTCGAAACAGCAGCCCTACGAGCAGTACTTC.

V is TRBV5-5 and J is TRBJ2-3, with D perhaps matching TRBD1 or TRBD2 (5 bases each). CDR1 SGHKS and CDR2 YYEKEE come from the germline V gene (reference sequence). V was shortened by 1 base and J by 2 bases, with 8 bases between the two germline ends. CDR3 length: 14 amino acids. The CDR3 spells CASSLTGTTDTQYF. The CDR3, as DNA: TGTGCCAGCAGCTTGACCGGGACCACAGATACGCAGTATTTT.

The chain uses TRBV7-3 and TRBJ2-7; 8 positions match TRBD1. This CDR3 is built from 14 residues. V lost 5 bases and J lost 6; bases outside the gene matches: 9. From germline, CDR1 is SGHTA and CDR2 FQGTGA. The DNA for the CDR3 is TGTGCCAGCAGCCCTGGACAGGGTCACAGCGAGCAGTACTTC. It encodes CASSPGQGHSEQYF.

V usage is TRBV18 and J usage is TRBJ2-1; 11 bases agree with TRBD2. The germline CDR1 and CDR2 sequences are KGHSH and LQKENI. With 4 bases clipped from V and 5 bases from J, the junction kept 4 bases outside the gene matches. The CDR3 contains 15 residues. The CDR3 DNA sequence: TGTGCCAGCTCACATAGCGGGAGGGGCAACAATGAGCAGTTCTTC. It codes for CASSHSGRGNNEQFF.

This clone occurred a few times. It may be a read error: a sequence one base away is much more abundant. The CDR3 coding sequence is TGTGCCAGCAGCTTCTCCACAGATACGCAGTATTTT. This gives the protein CASSFSTDTQYF. The gene calls are TRBV7-6 and TRBJ2-3, with D hard to call. The germline V and J ends were trimmed by 3 bases and 2 bases, with 3 bases remaining between them. Germline loops: CDR1 SGHVS, CDR2 FNYEAQ. The CDR3 contains 12 residues.

In the case of this clone: Because the CDR3's place on the DNA is in doubt, the DNA is left out and the CDR3 is given as listed by TCRdb. The V gene is TRBV27, the J gene TRBJ2-7; TRBD2 was called by the table and not checked on the DNA. Looked up from germline, CDR1 is MNHEY and CDR2 is SMNVEV (reference sequence). The CDR3 length equals 13 residues, ends included. CDR3 amino acids: CASSLVASGSTYF.

The chain recombines TRBV2 with TRBJ1-2; D is perhaps TRBD1 (5 bases). Between the trimmed V and J ends, which lost 2 bases and 13 bases, there was a span of 20 bases. The CDR3 consists of 14 residues. Germline V gene sequence: CDR1 SNHLY, CDR2 FYNNEI. The CDR3 DNA is TGTGCCAGCAGTGAACTGGGAGGGGTGCGGGAGGTCACCTTC. Protein sequence: CASSELGGVREVTF.

The V call is TRBV5-1, the J call TRBJ2-1; D is perhaps TRBD2 (6 bases). This CDR3 is 15 amino acids long. Germline CDR1 is SGHRS and CDR2 is YFSETQ. The V gene lost 4 bases and the J gene lost 3 bases, with 14 bases spanning the gap. The CDR3 region is CASSPGDSLYNEQFF. In DNA, the CDR3 is TGCGCCAGCAGCCCGGGAGACAGTCTCTACAATGAGCAGTTCTTC.